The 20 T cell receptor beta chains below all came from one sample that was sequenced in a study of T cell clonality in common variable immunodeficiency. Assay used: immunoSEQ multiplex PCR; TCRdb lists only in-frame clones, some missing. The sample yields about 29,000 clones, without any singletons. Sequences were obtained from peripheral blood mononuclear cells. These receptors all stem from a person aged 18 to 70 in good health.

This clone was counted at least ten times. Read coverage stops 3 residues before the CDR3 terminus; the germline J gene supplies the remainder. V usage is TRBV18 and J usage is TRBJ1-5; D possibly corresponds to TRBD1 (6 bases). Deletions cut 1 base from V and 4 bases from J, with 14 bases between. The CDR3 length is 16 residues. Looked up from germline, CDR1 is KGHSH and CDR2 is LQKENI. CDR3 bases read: TGTGCCAGCTCACCACTAAACAACCAGGGGAATCAGCCC. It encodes CASSPLNNQGNQP. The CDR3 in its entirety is CASSPLNNQGNQPQHF.

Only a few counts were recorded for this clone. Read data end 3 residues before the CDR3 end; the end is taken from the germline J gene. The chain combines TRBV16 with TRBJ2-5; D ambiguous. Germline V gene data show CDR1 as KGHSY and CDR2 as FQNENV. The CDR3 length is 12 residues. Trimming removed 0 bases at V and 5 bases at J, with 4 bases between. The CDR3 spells CASSQSGETQYF. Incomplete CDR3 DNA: TGTGCCAGCAGCCAATCAGGCGAGACC.

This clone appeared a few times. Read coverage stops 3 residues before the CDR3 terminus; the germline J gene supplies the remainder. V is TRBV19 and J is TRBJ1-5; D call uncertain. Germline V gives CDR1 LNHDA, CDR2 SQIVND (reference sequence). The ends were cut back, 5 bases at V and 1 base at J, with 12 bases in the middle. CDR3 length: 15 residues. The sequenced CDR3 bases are TGTGCCAGTAGTCCTCTAGGCGGGAGCAATCAGCCC. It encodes CASSPLGGSNQP. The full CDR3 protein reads CASSPLGGSNQPQHF.

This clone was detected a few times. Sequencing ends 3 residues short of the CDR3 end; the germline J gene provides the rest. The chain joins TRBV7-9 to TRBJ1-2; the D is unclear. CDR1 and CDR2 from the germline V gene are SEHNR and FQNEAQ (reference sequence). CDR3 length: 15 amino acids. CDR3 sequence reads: CASRDSGRVYNDYTF. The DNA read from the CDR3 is TGTGCCAGCAGAGATAGCGGGAGGGTTTACAATGAC.

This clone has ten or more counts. The covered CDR3 bases are TGTGCCAGCAGCCCTCATCTCGGGACTAGCGCCGGCCAAGAGACG. Its translation: CASSPHLGTSAGQET. The whole CDR3 region reads CASSPHLGTSAGQETQYF. The rearrangement uses TRBV14 and TRBJ2-3, with 10 bases identical to TRBD2. The read halts 3 residues ahead of the CDR3 end, with the missing end drawn from the germline J gene. Germline V gives CDR1 SGHDN, CDR2 FVKESK. The CDR3 runs 18 residues.

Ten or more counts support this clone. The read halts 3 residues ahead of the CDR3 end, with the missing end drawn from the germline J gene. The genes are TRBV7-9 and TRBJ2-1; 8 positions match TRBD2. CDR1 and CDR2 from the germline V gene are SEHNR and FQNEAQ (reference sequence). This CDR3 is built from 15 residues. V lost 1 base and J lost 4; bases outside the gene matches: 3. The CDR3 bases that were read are TGTGCCAGCAGCTTAGGAGCGGGAGTTTACAATGAG. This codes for CASSLGAGVYNE. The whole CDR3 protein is CASSLGAGVYNEQFF.

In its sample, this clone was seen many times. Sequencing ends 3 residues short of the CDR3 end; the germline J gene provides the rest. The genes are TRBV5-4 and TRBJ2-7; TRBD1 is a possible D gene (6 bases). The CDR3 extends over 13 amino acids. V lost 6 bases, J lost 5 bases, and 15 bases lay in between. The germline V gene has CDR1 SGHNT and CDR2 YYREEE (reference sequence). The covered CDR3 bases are TGTGCCAGCACCAAATCACAGGGTAACGAG. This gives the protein CASTKSQGNE. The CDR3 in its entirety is CASTKSQGNEQYF.

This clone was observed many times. This chain's CDR3 is CSASQGQGVNYGYTF. Partial CDR3 DNA: TGCAGTGCTTCCCAGGGACAGGGGGTGAACTATGGC. This chain uses TRBV20-1 with TRBJ1-2; 11 nucleotides line up with TRBD1. The read comes to an end 3 residues before the CDR3 does, leaving the germline J gene to fill in the end. Germline CDR1 reads DFQATT; CDR2 reads SNEGSKA (reference sequence). The trim removed 5 bases at V and 2 bases at J, leaving 7 bases unmatched. The CDR3 runs to 15 residues.

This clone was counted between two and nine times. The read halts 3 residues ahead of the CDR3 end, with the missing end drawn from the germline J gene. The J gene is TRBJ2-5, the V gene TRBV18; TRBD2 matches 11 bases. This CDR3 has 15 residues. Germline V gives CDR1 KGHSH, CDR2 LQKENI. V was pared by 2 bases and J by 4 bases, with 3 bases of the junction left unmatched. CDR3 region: CASSPGTSGGETQYF. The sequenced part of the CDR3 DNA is TGTGCCAGCTCACCAGGCACTAGCGGGGGAGAGACC. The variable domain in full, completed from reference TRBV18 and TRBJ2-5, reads NAGVMQNPRHLVRRRGQEARLRCSPMKGHSHVYWYRQLPEEGLKFMVYLQKENIIDESGMPKERFSAEFPKEGPSILRIQQVVRGDSAAYFCASSPGTSGGETQYFGPGTRLLVL.

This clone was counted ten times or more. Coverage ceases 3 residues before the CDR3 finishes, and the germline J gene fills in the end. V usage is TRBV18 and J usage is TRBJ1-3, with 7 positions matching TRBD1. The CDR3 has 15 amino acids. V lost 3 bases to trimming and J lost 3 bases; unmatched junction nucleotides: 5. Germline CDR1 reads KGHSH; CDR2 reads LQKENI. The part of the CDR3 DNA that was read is TGTGCCAGCTCACCCCCGGACAGGCTTGGAAACACC. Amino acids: CASSPPDRLGNT. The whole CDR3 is CASSPPDRLGNTIYF.

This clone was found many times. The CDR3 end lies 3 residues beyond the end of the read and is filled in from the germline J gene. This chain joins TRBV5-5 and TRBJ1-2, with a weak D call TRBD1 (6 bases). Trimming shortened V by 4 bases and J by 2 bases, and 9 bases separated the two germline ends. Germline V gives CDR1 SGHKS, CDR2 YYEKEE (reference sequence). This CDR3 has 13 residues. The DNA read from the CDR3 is TGTGCCAGCAGCCCACAGGGAAACTATGGC. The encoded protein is CASSPQGNYG. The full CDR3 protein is CASSPQGNYGYTF.

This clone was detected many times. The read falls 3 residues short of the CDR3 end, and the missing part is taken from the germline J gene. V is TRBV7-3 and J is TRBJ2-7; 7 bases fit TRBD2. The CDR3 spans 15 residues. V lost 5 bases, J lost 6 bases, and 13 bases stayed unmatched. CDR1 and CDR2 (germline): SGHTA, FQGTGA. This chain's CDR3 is CASSPSPTSMGEQYF. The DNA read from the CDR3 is TGTGCCAGCAGCCCCTCCCCGACTAGCATGGGCGAG.

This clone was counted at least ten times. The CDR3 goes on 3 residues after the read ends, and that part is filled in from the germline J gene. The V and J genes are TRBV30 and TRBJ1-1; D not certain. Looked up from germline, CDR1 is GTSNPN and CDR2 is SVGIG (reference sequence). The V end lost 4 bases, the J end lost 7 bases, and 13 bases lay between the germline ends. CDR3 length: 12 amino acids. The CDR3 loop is CAWIPARVEAFF. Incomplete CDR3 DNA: TGTGCCTGGATTCCGGCGAGGGTTGAA.

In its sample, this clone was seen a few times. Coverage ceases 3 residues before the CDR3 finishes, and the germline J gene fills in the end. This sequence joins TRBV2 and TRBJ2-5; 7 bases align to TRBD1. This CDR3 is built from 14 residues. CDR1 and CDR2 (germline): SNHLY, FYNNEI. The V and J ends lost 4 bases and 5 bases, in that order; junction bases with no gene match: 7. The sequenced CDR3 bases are TGTGCCAGCAGTGGAGAGGGGGCCGGGGAGACC. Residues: CASSGEGAGET. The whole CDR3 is CASSGEGAGETQYF.

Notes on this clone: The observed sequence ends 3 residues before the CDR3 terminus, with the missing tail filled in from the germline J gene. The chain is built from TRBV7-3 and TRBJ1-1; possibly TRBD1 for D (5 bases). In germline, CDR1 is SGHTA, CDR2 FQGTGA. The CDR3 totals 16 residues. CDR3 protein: CASSPGLASDVDEAFF. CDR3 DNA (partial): TGTGCCAGCAGCCCGGGACTCGCTTCCGACGTTGATGAG.

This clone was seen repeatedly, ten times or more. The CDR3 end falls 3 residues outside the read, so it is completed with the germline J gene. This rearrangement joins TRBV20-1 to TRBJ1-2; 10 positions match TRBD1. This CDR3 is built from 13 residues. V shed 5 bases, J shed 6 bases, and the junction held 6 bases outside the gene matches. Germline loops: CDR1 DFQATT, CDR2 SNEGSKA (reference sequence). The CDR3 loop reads CSASDRGANGYTF. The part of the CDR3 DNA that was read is TGCAGTGCTTCGGACAGGGGGGCTAATGGC.

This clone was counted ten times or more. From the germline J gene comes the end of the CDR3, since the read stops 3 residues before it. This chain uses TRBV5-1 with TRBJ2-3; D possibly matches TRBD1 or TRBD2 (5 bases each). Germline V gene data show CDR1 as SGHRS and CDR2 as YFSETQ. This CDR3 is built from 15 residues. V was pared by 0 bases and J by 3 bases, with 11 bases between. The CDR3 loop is CASSLGGAGTDTQYF. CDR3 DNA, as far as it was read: TGCGCCAGCAGCTTGGGGGGAGCAGGGACAGATACG.

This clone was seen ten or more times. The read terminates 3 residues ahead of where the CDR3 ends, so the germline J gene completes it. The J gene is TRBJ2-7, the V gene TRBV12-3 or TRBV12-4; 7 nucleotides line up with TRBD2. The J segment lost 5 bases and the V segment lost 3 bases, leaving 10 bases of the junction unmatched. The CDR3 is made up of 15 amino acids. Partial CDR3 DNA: TGTGCCAGCAGTTTTGTTCGGGGAGGGAAGGACGAG. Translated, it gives CASSFVRGGKDE. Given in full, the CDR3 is CASSFVRGGKDEQYF.

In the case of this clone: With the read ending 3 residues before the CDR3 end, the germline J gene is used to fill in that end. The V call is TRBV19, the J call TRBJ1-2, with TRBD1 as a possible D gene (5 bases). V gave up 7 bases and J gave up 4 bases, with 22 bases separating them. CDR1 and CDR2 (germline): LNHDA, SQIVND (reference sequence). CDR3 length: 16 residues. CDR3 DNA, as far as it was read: TGTGCCAGTAAGTCCCATCTCAGGGACTTGAGCTATGGC. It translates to CASKSHLRDLSYG. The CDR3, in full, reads CASKSHLRDLSYGYTF.

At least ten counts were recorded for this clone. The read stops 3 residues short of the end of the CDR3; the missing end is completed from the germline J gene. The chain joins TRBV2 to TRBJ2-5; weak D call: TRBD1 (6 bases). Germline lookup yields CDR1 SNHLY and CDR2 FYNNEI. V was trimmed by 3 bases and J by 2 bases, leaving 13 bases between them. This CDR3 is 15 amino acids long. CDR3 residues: CASSDRGQPQETQYF. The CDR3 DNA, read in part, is TGTGCCAGCAGTGATCGAGGACAGCCACAAGAGACC.